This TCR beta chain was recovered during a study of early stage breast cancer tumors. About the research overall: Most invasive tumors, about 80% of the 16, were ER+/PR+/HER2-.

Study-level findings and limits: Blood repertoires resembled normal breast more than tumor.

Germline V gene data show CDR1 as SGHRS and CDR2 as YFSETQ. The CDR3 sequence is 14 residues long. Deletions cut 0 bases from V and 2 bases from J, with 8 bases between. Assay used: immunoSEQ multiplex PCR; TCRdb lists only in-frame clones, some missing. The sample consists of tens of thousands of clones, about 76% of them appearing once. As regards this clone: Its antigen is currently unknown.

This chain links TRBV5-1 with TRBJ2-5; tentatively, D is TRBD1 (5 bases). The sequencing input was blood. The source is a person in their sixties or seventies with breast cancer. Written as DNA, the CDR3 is TGCGCCAGCAGCTTGGCCAGGGTACAAGAGACCCAGTACTTC. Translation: CASSLARVQETQYF.